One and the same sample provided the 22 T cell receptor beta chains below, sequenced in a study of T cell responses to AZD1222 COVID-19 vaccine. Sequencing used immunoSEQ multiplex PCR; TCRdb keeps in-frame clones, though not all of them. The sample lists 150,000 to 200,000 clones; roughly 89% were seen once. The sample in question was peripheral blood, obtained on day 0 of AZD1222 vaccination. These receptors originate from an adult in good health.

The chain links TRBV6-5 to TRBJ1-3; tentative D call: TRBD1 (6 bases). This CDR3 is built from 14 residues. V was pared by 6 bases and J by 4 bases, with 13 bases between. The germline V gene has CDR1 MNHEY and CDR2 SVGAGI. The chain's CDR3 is CASRSRGSGNTIYF. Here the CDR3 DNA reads TGTGCCAGCAGGTCCAGGGGTTCGGGAAACACCATATATTTT.

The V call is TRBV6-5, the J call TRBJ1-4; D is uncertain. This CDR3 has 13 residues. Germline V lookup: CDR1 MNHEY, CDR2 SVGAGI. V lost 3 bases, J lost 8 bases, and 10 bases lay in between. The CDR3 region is CASSYLAGEKLFF. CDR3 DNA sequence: TGTGCCAGCAGTTATCTAGCTGGGGAAAAACTGTTTTTT.

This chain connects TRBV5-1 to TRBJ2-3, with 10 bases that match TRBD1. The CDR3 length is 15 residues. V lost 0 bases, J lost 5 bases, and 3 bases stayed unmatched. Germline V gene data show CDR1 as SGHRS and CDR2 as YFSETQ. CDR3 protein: CASSLGQGAGDTQYF. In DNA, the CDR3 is TGCGCCAGCAGCTTGGGACAGGGGGCAGGAGATACGCAGTATTTT.

CDR3 coding DNA: TGTGCCAGCATCCCGAGGCCAGGGGGCCCCAATGAGCAGTTCTTC. This sequence encodes CASIPRPGGPNEQFF. This chain uses TRBV21-1 with TRBJ2-1; the tabulated D call, TRBD1, remains unverified against the DNA. TRBV21-1 is given as a pseudogene. The CDR3 extends over 15 amino acids.

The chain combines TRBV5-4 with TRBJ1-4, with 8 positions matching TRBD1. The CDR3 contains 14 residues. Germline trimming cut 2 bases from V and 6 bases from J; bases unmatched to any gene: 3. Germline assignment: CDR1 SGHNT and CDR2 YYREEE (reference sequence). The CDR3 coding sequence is TGTGCCAGCAGCTTATCAGGGGGCGATGAAAAACTGTTTTTT. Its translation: CASSLSGGDEKLFF. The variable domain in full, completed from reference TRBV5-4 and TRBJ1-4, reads ETGVTQSPTHLIKTRGQQVTLRCSSQSGHNTVSWYQQALGQGPQFIFQYYREEENGRGNFPPRFSGLQFPNYSSELNVNALELDDSALYLCASSLSGGDEKLFFGSGTQLSVL.

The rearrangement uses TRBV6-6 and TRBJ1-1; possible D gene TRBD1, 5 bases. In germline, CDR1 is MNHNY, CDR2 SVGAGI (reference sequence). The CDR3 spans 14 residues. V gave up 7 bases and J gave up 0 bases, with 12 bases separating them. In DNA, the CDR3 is TGTGCCAGCACTCGGGGGACCTTGAACACTGAAGCTTTCTTT. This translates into CASTRGTLNTEAFF.

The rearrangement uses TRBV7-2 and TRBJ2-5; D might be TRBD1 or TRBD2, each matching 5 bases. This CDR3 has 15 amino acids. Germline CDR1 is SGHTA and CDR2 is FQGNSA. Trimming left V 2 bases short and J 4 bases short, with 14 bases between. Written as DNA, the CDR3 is TGTGCCAGCAGCTTAAACACGGTTGGGGGAGAGACCCAGTACTTC. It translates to CASSLNTVGGETQYF.

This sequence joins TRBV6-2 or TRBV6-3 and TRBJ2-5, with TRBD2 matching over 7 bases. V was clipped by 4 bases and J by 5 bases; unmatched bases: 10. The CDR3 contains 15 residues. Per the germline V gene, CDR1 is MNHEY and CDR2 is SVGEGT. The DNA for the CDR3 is TGTGCCAGCAGTTGGACTAGAGCGGGAAGTGAGACCCAGTACTTC. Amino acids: CASSWTRAGSETQYF.

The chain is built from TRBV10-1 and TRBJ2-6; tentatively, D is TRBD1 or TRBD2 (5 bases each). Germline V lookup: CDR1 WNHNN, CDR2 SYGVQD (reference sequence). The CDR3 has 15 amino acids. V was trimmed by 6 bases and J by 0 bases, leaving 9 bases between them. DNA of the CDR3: TGCGCCAGCAGCGCCGGGGCCTCTGGGGCCAACGTCCTGACTTTC. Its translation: CASSAGASGANVLTF.

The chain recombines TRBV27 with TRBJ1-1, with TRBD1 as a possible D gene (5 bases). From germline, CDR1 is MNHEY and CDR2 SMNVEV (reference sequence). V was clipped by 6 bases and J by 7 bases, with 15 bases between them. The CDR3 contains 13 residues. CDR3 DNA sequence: TGTGCCAGCAGCCCAAACCGGGACGGTGAAGCTTTCTTT. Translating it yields CASSPNRDGEAFF.

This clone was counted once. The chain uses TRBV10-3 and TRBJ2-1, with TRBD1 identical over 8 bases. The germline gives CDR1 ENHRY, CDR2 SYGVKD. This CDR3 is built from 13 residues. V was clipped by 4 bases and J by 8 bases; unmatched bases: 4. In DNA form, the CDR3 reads TGTGCCATCAGTGTGCAGGGGGCCTATGAGCAGTTCTTC. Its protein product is CAISVQGAYEQFF.

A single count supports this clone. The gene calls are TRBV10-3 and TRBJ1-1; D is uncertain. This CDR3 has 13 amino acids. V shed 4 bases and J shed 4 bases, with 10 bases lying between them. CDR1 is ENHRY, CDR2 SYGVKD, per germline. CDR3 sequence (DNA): TGTGCCATCAGTGTATCGGATATCACTGAAGCTTTCTTT. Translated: CAISVSDITEAFF.

CDR3 sequence (DNA): TGTGCCATCAGTCCGGGACAGGGGCCGGTTGTCTACACCTTC. It translates to CAISPGQGPVVYTF. The chain links TRBV10-3 to TRBJ1-2, with 10 bases lining up with TRBD1. Per the germline V gene, CDR1 is ENHRY and CDR2 is SYGVKD. There are 14 residues in the CDR3. V was clipped by 5 bases and J by 10 bases; unmatched bases: 10.

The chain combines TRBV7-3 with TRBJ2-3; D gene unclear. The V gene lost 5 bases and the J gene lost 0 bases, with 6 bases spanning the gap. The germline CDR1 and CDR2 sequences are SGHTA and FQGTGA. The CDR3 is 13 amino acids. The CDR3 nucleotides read TGTGCCAGCAGCCCCCCGAGCACAGATACGCAGTATTTT. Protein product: CASSPPSTDTQYF.

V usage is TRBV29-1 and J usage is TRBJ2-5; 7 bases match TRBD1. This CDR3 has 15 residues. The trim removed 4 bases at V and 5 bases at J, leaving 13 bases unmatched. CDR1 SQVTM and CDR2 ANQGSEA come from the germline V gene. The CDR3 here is CSVVNLDRRGETQYF. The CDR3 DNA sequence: TGCAGCGTTGTGAATTTGGACAGGCGTGGGGAGACCCAGTACTTC.

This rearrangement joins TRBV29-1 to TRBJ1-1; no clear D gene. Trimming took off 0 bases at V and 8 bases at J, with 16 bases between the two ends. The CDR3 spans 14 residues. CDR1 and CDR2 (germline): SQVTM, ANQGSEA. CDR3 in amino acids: CSVEDQLVGREAFF. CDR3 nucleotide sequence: TGCAGCGTTGAAGATCAGTTGGTGGGCAGGGAAGCTTTCTTT.

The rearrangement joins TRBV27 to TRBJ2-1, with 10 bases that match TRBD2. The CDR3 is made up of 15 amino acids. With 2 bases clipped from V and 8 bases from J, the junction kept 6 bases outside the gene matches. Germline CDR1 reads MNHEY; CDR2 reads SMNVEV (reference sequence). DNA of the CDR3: TGTGCCAGCAGTTTACAGCGGGGGGGCTTACATGAGCAGTTCTTC. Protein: CASSLQRGGLHEQFF.

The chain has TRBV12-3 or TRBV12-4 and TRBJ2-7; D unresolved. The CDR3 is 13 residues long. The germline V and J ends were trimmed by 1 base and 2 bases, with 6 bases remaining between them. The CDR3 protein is CASSLDRTYEQYF. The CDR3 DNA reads TGTGCCAGCAGTTTAGATAGGACCTACGAGCAGTACTTC.

CDR3 coding DNA: TGTGCCAGTAGGGACAGGGGAGTAGGGCCTAATTCACCCCTCCACTTT. This gives the protein CASRDRGVGPNSPLHF. The V gene is TRBV19, the J gene TRBJ1-6; 9 bases are shared with TRBD1. Germline assignment: CDR1 LNHDA and CDR2 SQIVND (reference sequence). The CDR3 contains 16 residues. V was clipped by 6 bases and J by 6 bases; unmatched bases: 9.

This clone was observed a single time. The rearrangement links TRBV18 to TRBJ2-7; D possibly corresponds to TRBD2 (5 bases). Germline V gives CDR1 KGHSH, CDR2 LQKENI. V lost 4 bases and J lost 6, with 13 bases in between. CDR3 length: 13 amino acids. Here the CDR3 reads CASSRLGESEQYF. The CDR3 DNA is TGTGCCAGCTCACGACTCGGGGAGAGCGAGCAGTACTTC.

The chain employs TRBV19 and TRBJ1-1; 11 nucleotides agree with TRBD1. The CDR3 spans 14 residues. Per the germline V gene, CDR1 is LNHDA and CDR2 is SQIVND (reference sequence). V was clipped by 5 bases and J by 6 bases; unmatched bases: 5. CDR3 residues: CASSVDRGQSEAFF. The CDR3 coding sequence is TGTGCCAGTAGTGTGGACAGGGGGCAATCTGAAGCTTTCTTT. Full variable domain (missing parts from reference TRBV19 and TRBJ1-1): DGGITQSPKYLFRKEGQNVTLSCEQNLNHDAMYWYRQDPGQGLRLIYYSQIVNDFQKGDIAEGYSVSREKKESFPLTVTSAQKNPTAFYLCASSVDRGQSEAFFGQGTRLTVV.

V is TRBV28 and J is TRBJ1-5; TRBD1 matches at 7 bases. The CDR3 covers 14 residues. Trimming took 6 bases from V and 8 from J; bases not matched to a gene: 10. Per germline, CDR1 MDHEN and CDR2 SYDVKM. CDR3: CASSQGQLSEPQHF. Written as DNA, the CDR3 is TGTGCCAGCAGCCAGGGACAGCTATCAGAGCCCCAGCATTTT.